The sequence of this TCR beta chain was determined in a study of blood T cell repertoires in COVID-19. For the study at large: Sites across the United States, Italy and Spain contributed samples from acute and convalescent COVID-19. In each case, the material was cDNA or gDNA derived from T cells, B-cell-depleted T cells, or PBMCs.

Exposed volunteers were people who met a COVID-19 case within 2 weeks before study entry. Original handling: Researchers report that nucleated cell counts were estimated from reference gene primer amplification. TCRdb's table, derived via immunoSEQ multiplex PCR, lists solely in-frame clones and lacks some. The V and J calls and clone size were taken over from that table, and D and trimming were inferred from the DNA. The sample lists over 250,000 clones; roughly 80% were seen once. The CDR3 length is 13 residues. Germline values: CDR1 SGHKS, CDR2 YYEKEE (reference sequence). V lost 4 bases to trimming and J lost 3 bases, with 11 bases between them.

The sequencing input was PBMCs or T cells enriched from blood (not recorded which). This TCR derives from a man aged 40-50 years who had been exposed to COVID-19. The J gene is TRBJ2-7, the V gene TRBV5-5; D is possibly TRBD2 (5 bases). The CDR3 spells CASSEGSNYEQYF. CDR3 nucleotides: TGTGCCAGCAGCGAGGGTTCTAACTACGAGCAGTACTTC.